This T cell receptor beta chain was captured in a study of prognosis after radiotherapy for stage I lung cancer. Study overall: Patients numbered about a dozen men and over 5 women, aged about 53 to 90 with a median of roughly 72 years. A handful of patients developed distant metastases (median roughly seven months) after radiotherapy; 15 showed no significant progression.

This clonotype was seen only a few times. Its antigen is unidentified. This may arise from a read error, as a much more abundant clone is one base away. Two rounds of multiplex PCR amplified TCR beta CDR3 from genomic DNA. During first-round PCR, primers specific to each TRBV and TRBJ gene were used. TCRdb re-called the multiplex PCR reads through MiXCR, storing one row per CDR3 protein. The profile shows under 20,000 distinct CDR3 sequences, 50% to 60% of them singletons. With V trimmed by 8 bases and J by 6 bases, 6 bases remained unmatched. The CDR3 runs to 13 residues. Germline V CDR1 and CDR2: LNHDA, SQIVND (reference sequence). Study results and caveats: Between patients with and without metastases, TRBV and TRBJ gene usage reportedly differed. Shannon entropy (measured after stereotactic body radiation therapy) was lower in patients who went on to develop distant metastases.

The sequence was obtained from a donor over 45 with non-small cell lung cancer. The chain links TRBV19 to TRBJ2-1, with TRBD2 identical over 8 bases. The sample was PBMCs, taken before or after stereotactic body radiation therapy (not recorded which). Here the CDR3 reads CASGQGLVNEQFF. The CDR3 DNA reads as TGTGCCAGTGGCCAGGGACTAGTCAATGAGCAGTTCTTC.